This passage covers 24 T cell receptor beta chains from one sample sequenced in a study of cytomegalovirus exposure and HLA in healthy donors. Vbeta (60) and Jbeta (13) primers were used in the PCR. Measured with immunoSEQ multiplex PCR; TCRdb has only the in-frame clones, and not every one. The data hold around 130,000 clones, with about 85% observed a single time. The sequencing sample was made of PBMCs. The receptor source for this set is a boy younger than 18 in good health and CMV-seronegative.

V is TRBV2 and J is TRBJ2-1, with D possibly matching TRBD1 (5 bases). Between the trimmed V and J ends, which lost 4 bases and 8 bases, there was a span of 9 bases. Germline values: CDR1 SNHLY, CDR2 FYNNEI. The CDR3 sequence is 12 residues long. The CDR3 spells CASSGRVHEQFF. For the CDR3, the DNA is TGTGCCAGCAGTGGCAGGGTCCATGAGCAGTTCTTC.

CDR3 loop: CASSVGENQPQHF. CDR3 coding DNA: TGTGCCAGCAGCGTAGGAGAGAATCAGCCCCAGCATTTT. The V gene is TRBV9, the J gene TRBJ1-5, with unresolved D. CDR1 is SGDLS, CDR2 YYNGEE, per germline. The CDR3 totals 13 residues. V was cut by 0 bases and J by 4 bases, with 5 bases left in between.

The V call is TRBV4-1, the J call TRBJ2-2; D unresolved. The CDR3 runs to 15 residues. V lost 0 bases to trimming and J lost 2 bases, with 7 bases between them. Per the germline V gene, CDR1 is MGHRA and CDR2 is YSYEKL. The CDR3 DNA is TGCGCCAGCAGCCAAGAGCGGTCAAACACCGGGGAGCTGTTTTTT. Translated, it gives CASSQERSNTGELFF.

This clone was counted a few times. The CDR3 is CASSRPRDRGGSPLHF. The CDR3 nucleotides are TGTGCCAGCAGCAGACCCCGGGACAGGGGTGGATCACCCCTCCACTTT. This chain joins TRBV5-6 and TRBJ1-6; 10 nucleotides agree with TRBD1. The CDR3 is 16 amino acids. Germline V CDR1 and CDR2: SGHDT, YYEEEE. Losses at the gene ends were 4 bases for V and 10 bases for J; bases not matched to a gene: 11.

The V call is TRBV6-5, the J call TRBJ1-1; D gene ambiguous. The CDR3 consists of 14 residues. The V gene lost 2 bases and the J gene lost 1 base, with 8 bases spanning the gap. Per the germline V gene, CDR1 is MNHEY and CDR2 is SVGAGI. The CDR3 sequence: CASSYESKNTEAFF. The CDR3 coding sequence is TGTGCCAGCAGTTACGAGAGTAAGAACACTGAAGCTTTCTTT.

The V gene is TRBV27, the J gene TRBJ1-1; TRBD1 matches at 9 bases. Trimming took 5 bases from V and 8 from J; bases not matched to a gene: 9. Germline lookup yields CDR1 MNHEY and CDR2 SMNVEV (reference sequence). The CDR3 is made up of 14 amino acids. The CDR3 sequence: CASSPPGTGREAFF. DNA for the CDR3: TGTGCCAGCAGTCCTCCCGGGACAGGGAGAGAAGCTTTCTTT.

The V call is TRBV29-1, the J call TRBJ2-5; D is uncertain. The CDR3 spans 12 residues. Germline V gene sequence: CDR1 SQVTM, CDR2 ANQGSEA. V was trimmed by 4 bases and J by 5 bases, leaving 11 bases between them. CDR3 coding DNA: TGCAGCGTTGGAGGTAGCACTGAGACCCAGTACTTC. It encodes CSVGGSTETQYF.

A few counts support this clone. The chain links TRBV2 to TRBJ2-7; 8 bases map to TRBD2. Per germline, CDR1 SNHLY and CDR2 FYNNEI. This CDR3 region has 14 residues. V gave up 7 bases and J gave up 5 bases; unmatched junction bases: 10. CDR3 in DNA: TGTGCCAGCACGCGGCGGGGGGCTGAGAACGAGCAGTACTTC. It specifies CASTRRGAENEQYF. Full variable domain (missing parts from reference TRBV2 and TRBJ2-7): EPEVTQTPSHQVTQMGQEVILRCVPISNHLYFYWYRQILGQKVEFLVSFYNNEISEKSEIFDDQFSVERPDGSNFTLKIRSTKLEDSAMYFCASTRRGAENEQYFGPGTRLTVT.

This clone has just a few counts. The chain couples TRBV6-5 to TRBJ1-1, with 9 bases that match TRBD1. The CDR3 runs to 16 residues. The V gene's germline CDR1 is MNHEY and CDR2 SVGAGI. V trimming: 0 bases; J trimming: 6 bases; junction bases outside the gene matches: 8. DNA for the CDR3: TGTGCCAGCAGTTACTCGACGGGACAGGGAATACCTGAAGCTTTCTTT. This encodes CASSYSTGQGIPEAFF.

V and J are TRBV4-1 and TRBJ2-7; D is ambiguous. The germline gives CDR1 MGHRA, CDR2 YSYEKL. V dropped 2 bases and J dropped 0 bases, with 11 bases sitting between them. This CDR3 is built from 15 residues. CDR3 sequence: CASSQNYAISYEQYF. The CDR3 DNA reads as TGCGCCAGCAGCCAAAACTACGCGATCTCCTACGAGCAGTACTTC.

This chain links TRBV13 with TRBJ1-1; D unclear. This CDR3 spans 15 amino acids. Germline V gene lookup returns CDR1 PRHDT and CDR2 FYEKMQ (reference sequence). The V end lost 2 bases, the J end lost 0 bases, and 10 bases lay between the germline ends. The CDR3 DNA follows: TGTGCCAGCAGCTTATCCCTGAGGATGAACACTGAAGCTTTCTTT. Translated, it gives CASSLSLRMNTEAFF. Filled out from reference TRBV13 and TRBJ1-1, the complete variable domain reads AAGVIQSPRHLIKEKRETATLKCYPIPRHDTVYWYQQGPGQDPQFLISFYEKMQSDKGSIPDRFSAQQFSDYHSELNMSSLELGDSALYFCASSLSLRMNTEAFFGQGTRLTVV.

CDR3 DNA sequence: TGCGCCAGCAGCGATCAAGCGGGAGCAACCGGGGAGCAGTTCTTC. Protein product: CASSDQAGATGEQFF. The genes are TRBV10-2 and TRBJ2-1; TRBD2 matches at 8 bases. The germline V gene encodes CDR1 WSHSY and CDR2 SAAADI. V was clipped by 6 bases and J by 10 bases; unmatched bases: 14. The CDR3 covers 15 residues.

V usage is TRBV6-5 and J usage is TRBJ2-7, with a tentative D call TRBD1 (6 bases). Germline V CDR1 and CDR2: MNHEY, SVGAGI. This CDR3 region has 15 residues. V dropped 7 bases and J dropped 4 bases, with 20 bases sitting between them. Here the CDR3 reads CASNYGQGKFYEQYF. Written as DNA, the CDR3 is TGTGCCAGCAACTACGGGCAGGGGAAGTTTTACGAGCAGTACTTC.

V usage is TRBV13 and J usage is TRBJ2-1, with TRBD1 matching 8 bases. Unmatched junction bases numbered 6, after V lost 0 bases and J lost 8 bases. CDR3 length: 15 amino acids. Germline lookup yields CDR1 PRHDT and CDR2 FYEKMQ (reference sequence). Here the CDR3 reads CASSLGAGGGDEQFF. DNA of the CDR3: TGTGCCAGCAGCTTAGGCGCAGGGGGCGGAGATGAGCAGTTCTTC.

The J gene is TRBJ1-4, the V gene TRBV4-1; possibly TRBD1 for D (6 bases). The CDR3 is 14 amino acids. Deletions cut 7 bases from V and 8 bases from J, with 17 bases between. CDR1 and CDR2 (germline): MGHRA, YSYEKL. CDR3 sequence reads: CASTPTGKEEKLFF. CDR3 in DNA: TGCGCCAGCACCCCAACAGGGAAGGAGGAAAAACTGTTTTTT.

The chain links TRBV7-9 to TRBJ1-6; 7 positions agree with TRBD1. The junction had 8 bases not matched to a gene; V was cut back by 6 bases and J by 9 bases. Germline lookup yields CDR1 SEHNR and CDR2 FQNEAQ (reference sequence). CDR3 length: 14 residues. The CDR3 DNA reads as TGTGCCAGCAGGCCACAGGGGATAGGTTCACCCCTCCACTTT. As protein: CASRPQGIGSPLHF.

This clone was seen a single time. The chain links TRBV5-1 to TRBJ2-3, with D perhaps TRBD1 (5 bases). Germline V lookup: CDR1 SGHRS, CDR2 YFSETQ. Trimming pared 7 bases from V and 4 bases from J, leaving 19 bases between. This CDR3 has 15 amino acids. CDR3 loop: CASRLDTMLADTQYF. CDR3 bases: TGCGCCAGCCGTCTGGACACCATGCTTGCAGATACGCAGTATTTT. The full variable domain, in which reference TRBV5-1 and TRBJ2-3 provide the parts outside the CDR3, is KAGVTQTPRYLIKTRGQQVTLSCSPISGHRSVSWYQQTPGQGLQFLFEYFSETQRNKGNFPGRFSGRQFSNSRSEMNVSTLELGDSALYLCASRLDTMLADTQYFGPGTRLTVL.

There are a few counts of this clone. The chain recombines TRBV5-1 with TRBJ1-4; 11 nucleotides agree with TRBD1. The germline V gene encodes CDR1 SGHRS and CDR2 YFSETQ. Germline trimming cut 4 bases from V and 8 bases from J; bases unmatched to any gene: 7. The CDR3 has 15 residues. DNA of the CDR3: TGCGCCAGCAGCATTGGGACAGGGGGACGGGAAAAACTGTTTTTT. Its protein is CASSIGTGGREKLFF.

The CDR3 loop reads CASSMRGYGYTF. Written as DNA, the CDR3 is TGTGCCAGTAGTATGCGGGGTTATGGCTACACCTTC. The chain has TRBV19 and TRBJ1-2, with D unclear. Germline V lookup: CDR1 LNHDA, CDR2 SQIVND (reference sequence). The CDR3 loop spans 12 amino acids. With 3 bases removed from V and 5 bases from J, the gap between germline ends came to 7 bases.

CDR3 bases: TGTGCCAGCAGACAGGGAATCGAGCAGTACTTC. The encoded protein is CASRQGIEQYF. The chain couples TRBV2 to TRBJ2-7; perhaps TRBD1 as D (6 bases). Per the germline V gene, CDR1 is SNHLY and CDR2 is FYNNEI. V was trimmed by 6 bases and J by 6 bases, leaving 9 bases between them. This CDR3 is built from 11 residues.

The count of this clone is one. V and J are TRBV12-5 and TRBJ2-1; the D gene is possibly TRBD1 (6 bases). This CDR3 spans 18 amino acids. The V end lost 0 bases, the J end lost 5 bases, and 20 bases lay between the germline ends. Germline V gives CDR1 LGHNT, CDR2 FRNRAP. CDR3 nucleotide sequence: TGTGCTAGTGGTTTGGTCCCAAAGGACAGCCAATACCACAATGAGCAGTTCTTC. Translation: CASGLVPKDSQYHNEQFF.

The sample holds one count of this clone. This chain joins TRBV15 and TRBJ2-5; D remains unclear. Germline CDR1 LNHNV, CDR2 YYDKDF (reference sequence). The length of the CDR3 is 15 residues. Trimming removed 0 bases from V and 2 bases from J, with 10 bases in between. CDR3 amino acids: CATSRDRAQQETQYF. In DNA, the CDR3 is TGTGCCACCAGCAGAGATCGAGCACAGCAAGAGACCCAGTACTTC.

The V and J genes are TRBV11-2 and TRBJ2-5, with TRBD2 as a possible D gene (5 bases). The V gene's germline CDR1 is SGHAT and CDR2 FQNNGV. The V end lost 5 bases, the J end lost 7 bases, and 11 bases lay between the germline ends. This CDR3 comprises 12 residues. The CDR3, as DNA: TGTGCCAGCAGCCTACCCGAGGGGACCCAGTACTTC. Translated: CASSLPEGTQYF. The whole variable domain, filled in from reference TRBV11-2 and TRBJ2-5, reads EAGVAQSPRYKIIEKRQSVAFWCNPISGHATLYWYQQILGQGPKLLIQFQNNGVVDDSQLPKDRFSAERLKGVDSTLKIQPAKLEDSAVYLCASSLPEGTQYFGPGTRLLVL.

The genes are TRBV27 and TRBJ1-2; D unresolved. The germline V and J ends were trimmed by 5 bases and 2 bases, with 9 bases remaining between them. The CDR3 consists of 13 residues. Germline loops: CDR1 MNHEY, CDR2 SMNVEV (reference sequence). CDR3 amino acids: CASSLRENYGYTF. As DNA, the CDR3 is TGTGCCAGCAGTCTTCGGGAGAACTATGGCTACACCTTC.